The 29 T cell receptor beta chains in this list originate from one sample, sequenced in a study of blood T cell repertoires in COVID-19 (TCRdb year 2020). Library creation used the immunoSEQ multiplex PCR assay. Entries here come from immuneACCESS through TCRdb and include only in-frame sequences with V and J called. Some clones fail to appear in such tables; in the studies checked, an unresolved V gene covers under half of the shortfall, and the cause of the remainder is unknown. This sample lists approximately 390,000 clones; around 87% were detected once. Approximately 2.4% of the sample goes to the ten largest clones. Sequencing used peripheral blood. The receptors stem from a woman aged 55-70 years with COVID-19, enrolled during active disease.

V is TRBV29-1 and J is TRBJ1-5; no definite D call. CDR1 SQVTM and CDR2 ANQGSEA come from the germline V gene. V was shortened by 4 bases and J by 7 bases, with 11 bases between the two germline ends. This CDR3 has 12 residues. The CDR3 nucleotides read TGCAGCGTTGGTTCCCGAGGGCAGCCCCAGCATTTT. It yields the protein CSVGSRGQPQHF.

The chain uses TRBV2 and TRBJ2-1; 7 bases match TRBD2. The CDR3 loop spans 14 amino acids. CDR1 SNHLY and CDR2 FYNNEI come from the germline V gene. The V gene end was trimmed by 4 bases and the J gene end by 8 bases; junction bases not matched to a gene: 8. The CDR3, as DNA: TGTGCCAGCAGTGGGCCCAGGGAGGGCGATGAGCAGTTCTTC. Protein product: CASSGPREGDEQFF. Drawing the rest from reference TRBV2 and TRBJ2-1, the complete variable domain is EPEVTQTPSHQVTQMGQEVILRCVPISNHLYFYWYRQILGQKVEFLVSFYNNEISEKSEIFDDQFSVERPDGSNFTLKIRSTKLEDSAMYFCASSGPREGDEQFFGPGTRLTVL.

The rearrangement joins TRBV4-1 to TRBJ2-3; TRBD2 might be the D (5 bases). Germline V CDR1 and CDR2: MGHRA, YSYEKL. CDR3 length: 16 amino acids. Trimming pared 4 bases from V and 2 bases from J, leaving 16 bases between. CDR3 loop: CASSPSGGPLTDTQYF. The CDR3 nucleotides read TGCGCCAGCAGCCCCAGTGGCGGGCCCCTCACAGATACGCAGTATTTT.

This chain links TRBV5-4 with TRBJ2-7; possibly TRBD2 for D (6 bases). The germline V and J ends were trimmed by 3 bases and 7 bases, with 14 bases remaining between them. Germline V CDR1 and CDR2: SGHNT, YYREEE (reference sequence). The CDR3 covers 13 residues. The CDR3 nucleotides read TGTGCCAGCAGCTCAATGAGTCGGGGGGAGCAGTACTTC. Protein sequence: CASSSMSRGEQYF.

J is TRBJ2-7 and V is TRBV18, with D unresolved. CDR1 is KGHSH, CDR2 LQKENI, per germline. This CDR3 is built from 12 residues. V gave up 2 bases and J gave up 4 bases, with 6 bases separating them. The CDR3 DNA is TGTGCCAGCTCACCAACGGAGTACGAGCAGTACTTC. As protein: CASSPTEYEQYF.

The chain links TRBV10-3 to TRBJ2-3; tentative D call: TRBD2 (5 bases). The germline CDR1 and CDR2 sequences are ENHRY and SYGVKD. With 3 bases removed from V and 2 bases from J, the gap between germline ends came to 12 bases. The CDR3 consists of 15 residues. The CDR3 DNA is TGTGCCATCAGTGATAGAGGGCAGGACACAGATACGCAGTATTTT. It translates to CAISDRGQDTDTQYF.

The rearrangement uses TRBV19 and TRBJ1-1; a possible D gene is TRBD1 (6 bases). This CDR3 has 14 residues. V was clipped by 6 bases and J by 3 bases, with 14 bases between them. The V gene's germline CDR1 is LNHDA and CDR2 SQIVND (reference sequence). CDR3: CASRRGGKDTEAFF. As DNA, the CDR3 is TGTGCCAGTAGGCGGGGGGGCAAGGACACTGAAGCTTTCTTT.

CDR3 bases: TGTGCCAGCAGCCGGACAGGGGCGGACACTGAAGCTTTCTTT. Protein sequence: CASSRTGADTEAFF. The V and J genes are TRBV7-6 and TRBJ1-1; 9 nucleotides match TRBD1. The CDR3 contains 14 residues. CDR1 is SGHVS and CDR2 is FNYEAQ in the germline V gene. V was pared by 5 bases and J by 3 bases, with 4 bases of the junction left unmatched.

The gene calls are TRBV4-2 and TRBJ1-3; 10 nucleotides align to TRBD1. CDR3 length: 18 amino acids. The trim removed 2 bases at V and 3 bases at J, leaving 10 bases unmatched. Germline CDR1 and CDR2: LGHNA and YNFKEQ. CDR3: CASSQSRAGTGVGNTIYF. In nucleotides, the CDR3 is TGTGCCAGCAGCCAATCCCGAGCCGGGACAGGGGTTGGAAACACCATATATTTT.

V is TRBV3-1 (or the pseudogene TRBV3-2) and J is TRBJ2-1; 8 positions match TRBD2. V was clipped by 1 base and J by 7 bases; unmatched bases: 9. Germline V lookup: CDR1 LGHDT, CDR2 YNNKEL (reference sequence). The CDR3 covers 16 residues. CDR3 residues: CASSQGSGGGLNEQFF. The CDR3 nucleotides read TGTGCCAGCAGCCAAGGAAGCGGCGGGGGGCTAAATGAGCAGTTCTTC.

The rearrangement uses TRBV12-3 or TRBV12-4 and TRBJ2-5; TRBD2 aligns across 7 bases. J gave up 3 bases and V 4 bases, and 2 bases lay outside the gene matches. The CDR3 runs to 13 residues. Written as DNA, the CDR3 is TGTGCCAGCAGTTCACTAGCGAAAGAGACCCAGTACTTC. Amino acid sequence: CASSSLAKETQYF.

The gene calls are TRBV11-3 and TRBJ2-2; unclear D gene. Germline V gives CDR1 SGHNT, CDR2 YENEEA. CDR3 length: 14 residues. The V end lost 2 bases, the J end lost 0 bases, and 4 bases lay between the germline ends. The CDR3 here is CASSLSANTGELFF. CDR3 nucleotide sequence: TGTGCCAGCAGCTTATCGGCGAACACCGGGGAGCTGTTTTTT. The full variable domain, with the rest looked up from reference TRBV11-3 and TRBJ2-2, is EAGVVQSPRYKIIEKKQPVAFWCNPISGHNTLYWYLQNLGQGPELLIRYENEEAVDDSQLPKDRFSAERLKGVDSTLKIQPAELGDSAVYLCASSLSANTGELFFGEGSRLTVL.

Concerning this clone itself: The junction shows a germline mismatch at one end, possibly a read error. This CDR3 reads CASSYRQHKPGSF. The CDR3 DNA reads as TGTGCCAGCAGTTACCGGCAACACAAACCGGGGTCCTTT. The chain carries TRBV6-5 and TRBJ1-1, with D hard to call. CDR3 length equals 13 residues. Germline V gives CDR1 MNHEY, CDR2 SVGAGI.

This rearrangement joins TRBV5-1 to TRBJ1-5; unclear D gene. The germline V gene encodes CDR1 SGHRS and CDR2 YFSETQ. Trimming shortened V by 0 bases and J by 2 bases, and 9 bases separated the two germline ends. The CDR3 spans 15 residues. CDR3 nucleotides: TGCGCCAGCAGCTTGGCAGGTAGAGGCAATCAGCCCCAGCATTTT. It codes for CASSLAGRGNQPQHF.

The gene calls are TRBV2 and TRBJ1-6; 8 bases agree with TRBD1. V was clipped by 6 bases and J by 6 bases; unmatched bases: 4. CDR3 length: 14 amino acids. Germline CDR1 SNHLY, CDR2 FYNNEI. CDR3 residues: CASRPTGGNSPLHF. The CDR3 DNA reads TGTGCCAGCAGACCTACAGGGGGTAATTCACCCCTCCACTTT. Together with reference TRBV2 and TRBJ1-6, the CDR3 gives the full variable domain: EPEVTQTPSHQVTQMGQEVILRCVPISNHLYFYWYRQILGQKVEFLVSFYNNEISEKSEIFDDQFSVERPDGSNFTLKIRSTKLEDSAMYFCASRPTGGNSPLHFGNGTRLTVT.

The chain is built from TRBV3-1 (or the pseudogene TRBV3-2) and TRBJ1-6; no reliable D call. With 4 bases removed from V and 5 bases from J, the gap between germline ends came to 12 bases. The CDR3 contains 15 residues. Germline values: CDR1 LGHDT, CDR2 YNNKEL (reference sequence). The CDR3 here is CASSLTIRDNSPLHF. Here the CDR3 DNA reads TGTGCCAGCAGCCTAACGATCCGGGATAATTCACCCCTCCACTTT.

DNA of the CDR3: TGTGCCAGCAGCGGAGACAGGGGCCGAGGGACCCAGTACTTC. Amino acid sequence: CASSGDRGRGTQYF. This sequence joins TRBV2 and TRBJ2-5, with 8 bases fitting TRBD1. Per the germline V gene, CDR1 is SNHLY and CDR2 is FYNNEI. V lost 6 bases and J lost 7; bases outside the gene matches: 10. The CDR3 loop spans 14 amino acids.

The genes are TRBV6-5 and TRBJ2-2; no firm D call. Trimming took 0 bases from V and 0 from J, leaving 5 bases between them. CDR1 and CDR2 (germline): MNHEY, SVGAGI. The CDR3 contains 15 residues. The CDR3 nucleotides read TGTGCCAGCAGTTACTCGTTCTCGAACACCGGGGAGCTGTTTTTT. Protein sequence: CASSYSFSNTGELFF.

The chain couples TRBV2 to TRBJ1-2; TRBD1 matches 10 bases. Germline CDR1 is SNHLY and CDR2 is FYNNEI. The CDR3 spans 16 residues. Unmatched junction bases numbered 12, after V lost 8 bases and J lost 3 bases. DNA for the CDR3: TGTGCCAGCCTCGCTAGGGGGACAGGGGTGGACTATGGCTACACCTTC. Protein product: CASLARGTGVDYGYTF.

The chain links TRBV6-1 to TRBJ2-1, with 8 positions matching TRBD1. With V trimmed by 2 bases and J by 7 bases, 7 bases remained unmatched. CDR1 and CDR2 from the germline V gene are MNHNS and SASEGT. The CDR3 has 15 residues. The CDR3 region has the DNA TGTGCCAGCAGTGAAAGGGGGCAGGGGGCGAATGAGCAGTTCTTC. The encoded protein is CASSERGQGANEQFF.

The table lists this clone with a few counts. The chain combines TRBV27 with TRBJ2-2, with TRBD2 matching 7 bases. V dropped 7 bases and J dropped 6; count of bases not matched to a gene: 8. CDR3 length: 14 amino acids. The germline gives CDR1 MNHEY, CDR2 SMNVEV (reference sequence). The CDR3 protein is CASTGGINPGELFF. CDR3 nucleotide sequence: TGTGCCAGCACGGGGGGTATTAATCCCGGGGAGCTGTTTTTT.

The chain links TRBV5-1 to TRBJ1-3; D remains unclear. Germline-derived CDR1 and CDR2 are SGHRS and YFSETQ. The CDR3 is made up of 15 amino acids. The V and J ends lost 0 bases and 0 bases respectively, with 7 bases between them. Here the CDR3 DNA reads TGCGCCAGCAGCTTGGGTGCAGTCTCTGGAAACACCATATATTTT. This encodes CASSLGAVSGNTIYF.

The CDR3 DNA follows: TGCGCCAGCAGCTACGAACAGGGTAGATCACCCCTCCACTTT. This gives the protein CASSYEQGRSPLHF. The genes are TRBV5-1 and TRBJ1-6; D may be TRBD1 (6 bases). The CDR3 has 14 amino acids. The germline V gene encodes CDR1 SGHRS and CDR2 YFSETQ. The ends were cut back, 3 bases at V and 10 bases at J, with 14 bases in the middle. Based on the CDR3 plus reference TRBV5-1 and TRBJ1-6, the full variable domain is KAGVTQTPRYLIKTRGQQVTLSCSPISGHRSVSWYQQTPGQGLQFLFEYFSETQRNKGNFPGRFSGRQFSNSRSEMNVSTLELGDSALYLCASSYEQGRSPLHFGNGTRLTVT.

Here the CDR3 reads CASSLGQGVYEQYF. The CDR3 DNA sequence: TGTGCCAGCAGTTTAGGACAGGGGGTGTACGAGCAGTACTTC. V gene TRBV28 combines with J gene TRBJ2-7; TRBD1 agrees at 10 bases. This CDR3 is built from 14 residues. From germline, CDR1 is MDHEN and CDR2 SYDVKM. J was trimmed by 4 bases and V by 2 bases; bases with no gene match: 2.

The chain is built from TRBV14 and TRBJ1-2; 10 bases match TRBD1. The CDR3 is 14 residues long. Germline lookup yields CDR1 SGHDN and CDR2 FVKESK. The V gene end was trimmed by 2 bases and the J gene end by 5 bases; junction bases not matched to a gene: 2. CDR3 DNA: TGTGCCAGCAGCCAATCGGGACAGGGGTATGGCTACACCTTC. Residues: CASSQSGQGYGYTF.

This sequence joins TRBV6-5 and TRBJ2-4, with a tentative D call TRBD1 (5 bases). V was trimmed by 8 bases and J by 8 bases, leaving 13 bases between them. Germline CDR1 and CDR2: MNHEY and SVGAGI. CDR3 length: 12 residues. The CDR3 nucleotides read TGTGCCAGCGAATTTGGCAGGGACATTCAGTACTTC. Translation: CASEFGRDIQYF.

The V gene is TRBV9, the J gene TRBJ2-2; D may be TRBD1 (6 bases). The CDR3 totals 17 residues. The V gene lost 3 bases and the J gene lost 6 bases, with 21 bases spanning the gap. Per germline, CDR1 SGDLS and CDR2 YYNGEE. The CDR3 DNA sequence: TGTGCCAGCAGCGCCCCACAGGGTCAGTATAGGGCCGGGGAGCTGTTTTTT. Amino acid sequence: CASSAPQGQYRAGELFF.

The V gene is TRBV5-1, the J gene TRBJ1-6; no definite D call. This CDR3 has 16 residues. V was clipped by 1 base and J by 7 bases, with 15 bases between them. The germline V gene has CDR1 SGHRS and CDR2 YFSETQ. CDR3 sequence (DNA): TGCGCCAGCAGCTTGCGAGAGAGCCCTATCAATTCACCCCTCCACTTT. Its translation: CASSLRESPINSPLHF.

The rearrangement joins TRBV28 to TRBJ1-2; perhaps TRBD1 as D (5 bases). Trimming took off 8 bases at V and 4 bases at J, with 17 bases between the two ends. Germline assignment: CDR1 MDHEN and CDR2 SYDVKM. The CDR3 spans 14 residues. The CDR3 spells CASSIWRGGYGYTF. The CDR3 coding sequence is TGTGCCAGCTCCATTTGGCGGGGCGGCTATGGCTACACCTTC.